What follows is one T cell receptor beta chain and its context. No antigen is known for it. The sequencer was a NextSeq 550. The Human TCR Profiling Kit (MiLaboratory) was used to prepare UMI-labeled 5' RACE TRB cDNA libraries. The full amount of extracted RNA was used for cDNA synthesis, and the full amount of resulting cDNA was used for PCR amplification. The libraries were made side by side, with each library going through the same number of PCR cycles. The paper's data handling went like this. MIGEC and MiXCR extracted about 53,000 +/- 10,000 unique UMI-labeled TRB cDNA molecules per library, requiring at least two reads per UMI. On average, each library contained approximately 40,000 +/- 10,000 functional in-frame TRB CDR3 nucleotide clonotypes without stop codons. After downsampling to 5000 UMI-labeled TRB molecules per sample, diversity metrics such as normalized Shannon-Wiener and Chao1 were calculated in VDJtools. VDJtools was used to calculate clonotype-size-weighted physicochemical properties of the central five CDR3 residues, namely interaction energy, strength, volume and Kidera factor 4. TCRdb reanalyzed the reads, keeping one entry per CDR3 protein sequence and omitting DNA. The authors' filters were not applied to this entry. The sample's table lists a count of 45,000 to 75,000 distinct CDR3 sequences. Of the sample, about 0.4% falls within the top ten clones.

This specimen belongs to a study of CXCR3-negative and CXCR3-positive naive CD8 T cells (dated by TCRdb to about 2019). Study-wide context: About 135 million TRB reads were obtained in total, roughly 1.5 +/- 0.3 million reads per library. The diversity and physicochemical repertoire analyses included some 11 donors pooled from two independent experiments. For the TRBV-TRBJ cluster analysis, the naive subsets came from 5 or 6 donors, while the memory cells came from 3 donors.

General study outcomes and caveats: Compared with CXCR3-negative naive cells, CXCR3-positive naive cells had TRB CDR3s with higher hydrophobicity (lower Kidera factor 4), lower energy, and higher strength and volume indices. Similar TRBV-TRBJ usage was shown by naive CXCR3-negative and CXCR3-positive cells from the same donor, whereas distinct patterns were shown by memory cells. Because surface CD5, which has been linked to self-reactivity in mice, was comparable between naive subsets, TCR interaction strength was also inferred from TRB CDR3 physicochemical properties. Freshly isolated PBMCs were used for most assays because CXCR3 expression partially decreased after cryopreservation. Repertoire diversity was comparably high in both naive subsets but much lower in memory CD8+ T cells.

From the cysteine through the phenylalanine, the CDR3 covers 16 amino acids. A DNA sequence was not provided. CDR1 and CDR2, looked up from the germline V gene, are MGHRA and YSYEKL. For every CD8+ T cell subset, approximately 300,000 cells were flow-sorted straight into RLT lysis buffer, and each subset was sorted in triplicate. Naive CD8+ T cells were defined stringently as CD45RO-CCR7+CD27+CD95- to exclude memory contaminants. Peripheral blood mononuclear cells were isolated from buffy coats using standard density gradient centrifugation. Naive CXCR3-negative and CXCR3-positive CD8+ T cells were flow-sorted using a FACSAria III. An RNeasy Mini Kit was used to extract total RNA from the sorted cells.

The receptor's source is a human donor in good health. Some clones in this sample may be carry-over from other donors' samples. Recombination joined TRBV4-1 with TRBJ2-7; with no DNA, the TCRdb D assignment of TRBD1 cannot be verified. The material sequenced was naive CXCR3- CD8+ T cells from blood. The cell subset or site label for this specimen denotes: CD45RO-CCR7+CD27+CD95- naive CD8+ T cells lacking CXCR3 (TNR3-). This receptor carries the CDR3 CASSQFRTGSSYEQYF.